Each of the 3 T cell receptor beta chains below was sequenced from the same sample in a study of TIL therapy for anti-PD-1-resistant metastatic lung cancer. Time point indicated: pre-treatment sample, taken before nivolumab and TIL therapy. Pleural nodules or supraclavicular lymph nodes made up most of the excised metastases sampled. The immunoSEQ assay was v3. Sequencing used immunoSEQ multiplex PCR; TCRdb keeps in-frame clones, though not all of them. The table lists 45,000 to 50,000 clones, 71% of them singletons, with about 6% in the top ten. The sequencing used tumor tissue, collected at baseline. The receptors come from a person aged 25 to 85 with non-small cell lung cancer.

J is TRBJ2-7 and V is TRBV28; 7 nucleotides agree with TRBD1. The length of the CDR3 is 12 residues. Germline V gives CDR1 MDHEN, CDR2 SYDVKM. V shed 6 bases and J 11 bases; nucleotides not matched to a gene: 10. CDR3 nucleotides: TGTGCCAGCAGAGAACCCGGACAGGAGGAGTACTTC. The encoded protein is CASREPGQEEYF.

The chain has TRBV5-6 and TRBJ2-5; weak D call: TRBD1 (5 bases). The J call may be in error: the DNA end matches TRBJ2-7 better. This CDR3 is built from 13 residues. The germline V gene has CDR1 SGHDT and CDR2 YYEEEE. The CDR3 loop reads CASSFWGSYEQYF. The DNA of the CDR3 is TGTGCCAGCAGCTTTTGGGGCAGCTACGAGCAGTACTTC.

This sequence joins TRBV4-3 and TRBJ1-4; D ambiguous. The germline V and J ends were trimmed by 0 bases and 8 bases, with 16 bases remaining between them. The CDR3 runs 16 residues. CDR1 and CDR2 from the germline V gene are LGHNA and YSLEER. The CDR3 DNA reads as TGCGCCAGCAGCCAAGATATTAGCGCGGGAGCCGAAAAACTGTTTTTT. Translation gives CASSQDISAGAEKLFF.